This passage covers 9 T cell receptor beta chains from one sample sequenced in a study of Graves' ophthalmopathy and Graves' hyperthyroidism. Amplification of TCR beta CDR3 regions used RNA transcripts. RT-PCR was first run with HTBI primers, then multiplex PCR in a second round. TCRdb processed the multiplex PCR reads anew with MiXCR; each CDR3 protein has one entry. The repertoire holds 350,000 to 450,000 distinct CDR3 sequences, roughly 18% seen once, with roughly 1.6% in the top ten. Sequencing used peripheral blood. All receptors derive from a woman aged 18-30 years with Graves' ophthalmopathy.

Many counts were recorded for this clonotype. The gene calls are TRBV6-2 or TRBV6-3 and TRBJ1-6; 8 bases map to TRBD1. V lost 2 bases, J lost 9 bases, and 3 bases stayed unmatched. Germline CDR1 MNHEY, CDR2 SVGEGT. The CDR3 has 14 amino acids. The CDR3 DNA sequence: TGTGCCAGCAGTTACGTCGGACAGGGTTCACCCCTCCACTTT. Translating it yields CASSYVGQGSPLHF.

There are a few counts of this clonotype. The chain is built from TRBV28 and TRBJ2-7, with D uncertain. V was trimmed by 6 bases and J by 2 bases, leaving 14 bases between them. CDR3 length equals 14 residues. The V gene's germline CDR1 is MDHEN and CDR2 SYDVKM. CDR3 bases: TGTGCCAGCAGCATCCGCCGGGTCCCCTACGAGCAGTACTTC. This sequence encodes CASSIRRVPYEQYF.

The chain joins TRBV6-5 to TRBJ2-2, with D unresolved. The germline V and J ends were trimmed by 2 bases and 3 bases, with 4 bases remaining between them. Per germline, CDR1 MNHEY and CDR2 SVGAGI. CDR3 size: 13 residues. The DNA of the CDR3 is TGTGCCAGCAGTTACCCACACACCGGGGAGCTGTTTTTT. As protein: CASSYPHTGELFF.

This clonotype was recorded many times. This rearrangement joins TRBV7-2 to TRBJ1-5; 7 bases align to TRBD1. Germline V CDR1 and CDR2: SGHTA, FQGNSA. The V gene end was trimmed by 5 bases and the J gene end by 5 bases; junction bases not matched to a gene: 9. The CDR3 length is 15 residues. The CDR3 DNA follows: TGTGCCAGCAGCGGACGACAGGGAGATCATCAGCCCCAGCATTTT. Its protein product is CASSGRQGDHQPQHF. Full variable domain (rest looked up from reference TRBV7-2 and TRBJ1-5): GAGVSQSPSNKVTEKGKDVELRCDPISGHTALYWYRQSLGQGLEFLIYFQGNSAPDKSGLPSDRFSAERTGGSVSTLTIQRTQQEDSAVYLCASSGRQGDHQPQHFGDGTRLSIL.

At least ten counts were recorded for this clonotype. The chain recombines TRBV30 with TRBJ1-5; tentative D call: TRBD1 (5 bases). From germline, CDR1 is GTSNPN and CDR2 SVGIG (reference sequence). Trimming cost V 0 bases and J 6 bases, with 21 bases left between them. The CDR3 extends over 17 amino acids. The DNA for the CDR3 is TGTGCCTGGAGTGTATTCGGTTACGGGGCCCGGGGTCAGCCCCAGCATTTT. Encoded protein: CAWSVFGYGARGQPQHF. Full variable domain (outside the CDR3, taken from reference TRBV30 and TRBJ1-5): SQTIHQWPATLVQPVGSPLSLECTVEGTSNPNLYWYRQAAGRGLQLLFYSVGIGQISSEVPQNLSASRPQDRQFILSSKKLLLSDSGFYLCAWSVFGYGARGQPQHFGDGTRLSIL.

This clonotype was counted many times. This chain joins TRBV5-1 and TRBJ2-7; 8 bases fit TRBD1. Trimming took 2 bases from V and 5 from J; bases not matched to a gene: 9. This CDR3 comprises 15 residues. In germline, CDR1 is SGHRS, CDR2 YFSETQ. CDR3 bases: TGCGCCAGCAGCTTAACGGAGGACAGGGTCCACGAGCAGTACTTC. It translates to CASSLTEDRVHEQYF.

The chain links TRBV28 to TRBJ1-1; D gene uncertain. The CDR3 consists of 15 residues. Trimming shortened V by 6 bases and J by 0 bases, and 14 bases separated the two germline ends. The V gene's germline CDR1 is MDHEN and CDR2 SYDVKM. The CDR3 loop reads CASSSPGRLNTEAFF. Here the CDR3 DNA reads TGTGCCAGCAGCTCACCCGGACGGTTGAACACTGAAGCTTTCTTT.

The rearrangement uses TRBV12-3 or TRBV12-4 and TRBJ1-1; 7 nucleotides align to TRBD1. The ends lost 7 bases at V and 8 bases at J; junction bases unmatched: 16. The CDR3 is 15 amino acids. The CDR3 region is CASTNGQAQQTEAFF. CDR3 DNA: TGTGCCAGCACCAACGGACAGGCACAGCAAACCGAAGCTTTCTTT.

This clonotype was detected ten times or more. V usage is TRBV20-1 and J usage is TRBJ2-7; 8 nucleotides line up with TRBD2. Trimming removed 5 bases from V and 2 bases from J; junction bases left unmatched: 5. From germline, CDR1 is DFQATT and CDR2 SNEGSKA (reference sequence). The CDR3 length is 13 residues. CDR3 sequence (DNA): TGCAGTGCTCGGACTAGCCATACCTACGAGCAGTACTTC. Translated: CSARTSHTYEQYF.